This T cell receptor beta chain was identified in a study of PD-L1 blockade in urothelial cancer. For the study at large: Patients' histories included 0 to 3 prior chemotherapy regimens. It was at 3 weeks (second dose) and 6 weeks after treatment start that blood was analyzed.

Using immunoSEQ multiplex PCR, the repertoire was profiled, and TCRdb retains in-frame clones only, with some absent. The sample lists over 50,000 clones, about 86% occurring once. Trimming at V came to 0 bases and at J to 3 bases, leaving 1 base not matched to a gene. CDR1 is LNHNV, CDR2 YYDKDF, per germline (reference sequence). The CDR3 is 14 residues long. Sequenced here: PBMCs, sampled around atezolizumab (anti-PD-L1) treatment. The clonotype originates from a man over 45 with urothelial cancer. The chain carries TRBV15 and TRBJ1-1; 7 bases line up with TRBD1. CDR3 sequence (DNA): TGTGCCACCAGCAGAGACAGGGGGTACACTGAAGCTTTCTTT. This gives the protein CATSRDRGYTEAFF. The entire variable domain, with the rest obtained from reference TRBV15 and TRBJ1-1, is as follows: DAMVIQNPRYQVTQFGKPVTLSCSQTLNHNVMYWYQQKSSQAPKLLFHYYDKDFNNEADTPDNFQSRRPNTSFCFLDIRSPGLGDTAMYLCATSRDRGYTEAFFGQGTRLTVV.